Listed here are 7 T cell receptor beta chains from one sample, sequenced in a study of blood T cell repertoires in COVID-19. Clones were sequenced by immunoSEQ multiplex PCR, and TCRdb holds only the in-frame ones, with some missing. The sample shows roughly 380,000 clones, about 88% of them seen only once. Sequenced material: PBMCs or T cells enriched from blood (not recorded which). The source of these receptors is a woman under 40 who had recovered from COVID-19.

This chain's CDR3 is CASSAGGLLNEQFF. The CDR3 nucleotides read TGTGCCAGCAGCGCGGGGGGGTTACTGAATGAGCAGTTCTTC. The V gene is TRBV11-3, the J gene TRBJ2-1; 9 bases agree with TRBD2. Trimming took 5 bases from V and 7 from J; bases not matched to a gene: 6. Germline lookup yields CDR1 SGHNT and CDR2 YENEEA. CDR3 size: 14 residues.

This clone was found once. This chain links TRBV11-1 with TRBJ2-3; 13 bases match TRBD2. The CDR3 has 15 residues. Germline V gene sequence: CDR1 SGHAT, CDR2 FQDESV (reference sequence). With V trimmed by 6 bases and J by 4 bases, 4 bases remained unmatched. The CDR3 coding sequence is TGTGCCAGCAGAACTAGCGGGAGGGTGCCAGATACGCAGTATTTT. Translating it yields CASRTSGRVPDTQYF.

In its sample, this clone was seen a few times. This chain joins TRBV28 and TRBJ1-5, with TRBD1 as a possible D gene (6 bases). V dropped 7 bases and J dropped 0 bases, with 10 bases sitting between them. The CDR3 loop spans 14 amino acids. Germline V CDR1 and CDR2: MDHEN, SYDVKM. In nucleotides, the CDR3 is TGTGCCAGCACCTCGGACAGTAGCAATCAGCCCCAGCATTTT. It encodes CASTSDSSNQPQHF.

The chain recombines TRBV11-2 with TRBJ2-1; 8 nucleotides agree with TRBD1. CDR1 SGHAT and CDR2 FQNNGV come from the germline V gene. CDR3 length: 16 residues. Losses at the gene ends were 0 bases for V and 4 bases for J; bases not matched to a gene: 5. The CDR3 DNA reads TGTGCCAGCAGCTTAGAAGCCAGGGGGCGTTACAATGAGCAGTTCTTC. Its protein product is CASSLEARGRYNEQFF.

This clone showed up just once. V and J are TRBV24-1 and TRBJ1-5; D may be TRBD1 (5 bases). Germline V CDR1 and CDR2: KGHDR, SFDVKD. Trimming pared 5 bases from V and 7 bases from J, leaving 11 bases between. The CDR3 runs 13 residues. For the CDR3, the DNA is TGTGCCACCAGTGCCCTGGAGGGGCAGCCCCAGCATTTT. Translation gives CATSALEGQPQHF.

The chain uses TRBV18 and TRBJ2-7; 11 bases agree with TRBD1. The V gene end was trimmed by 2 bases and the J gene end by 1 base; junction bases not matched to a gene: 4. Germline values: CDR1 KGHSH, CDR2 LQKENI. The CDR3 consists of 16 residues. The CDR3, as DNA: TGTGCCAGCTCACCAAAGGGACAGGGGGTTTCCTACGAGCAGTACTTC. Translated: CASSPKGQGVSYEQYF.

The table lists this clone with a count of one. The chain uses TRBV5-1 and TRBJ2-3, with TRBD2 identical over 8 bases. The CDR3 runs to 15 residues. Per germline, CDR1 SGHRS and CDR2 YFSETQ. The V segment lost 3 bases and the J segment 0 bases; nucleotides outside the gene matches: 3. The CDR3 DNA sequence: TGCGCCAGCAGCTGGGGACTAGTGAGCACAGATACGCAGTATTTT. Protein sequence: CASSWGLVSTDTQYF.